Below, 17 T cell receptor beta chains from the same sample are listed, as sequenced in a study of shared clonotypes between healthy human individuals. Profiling relied on immunoSEQ multiplex PCR, and the TCRdb table lists in-frame clones only, not all of them. Of about 2,500,000 clones detected, more than 80% appear once; the ten largest clones hold over 0.12%. The specimen was naive CD4+ T cells sorted from blood. Subset of the sample: CD45RA+ positively selected. These TCRs come from a man between 18 and 35 years old in good health.

The V gene is TRBV5-1, the J gene TRBJ2-7; TRBD2 might be the D (5 bases). Germline loops: CDR1 SGHRS, CDR2 YFSETQ. The V end was cut by 4 bases, the J end by 2 bases, with 10 bases between. This CDR3 region has 13 residues. The CDR3 DNA sequence: TGCGCCAGCAGCGCAACCGGGACCTACGAGCAGTACTTC. It specifies CASSATGTYEQYF.

J is TRBJ2-7 and V is TRBV23-1, with a tentative D call TRBD2 (6 bases). TRBV23-1 is labeled an ORF, and its function is uncertain. V was clipped by 0 bases and J by 4 bases, with 13 bases between them. CDR3 length: 15 residues. CDR3: CASSQSIGRWYEQYF. The CDR3 DNA sequence: TGCGCCAGCAGTCAATCGATCGGGAGATGGTACGAGCAGTACTTC.

Turning to this clone: Its ends do not fully match the called genes, so a read error is possible. This sequence joins TRBV5-4 and TRBJ2-2; a possible D gene is TRBD1 (6 bases). CDR3 size: 15 residues. Germline loops: CDR1 SGHNT, CDR2 YYREEE (reference sequence). The CDR3 region is CASSLDRTNTGELFF. Written as DNA, the CDR3 is TGTGCCAGCAGTTTGGACAGAACGAACACCGGGGAGCTGTTTTTT. Filled out from reference TRBV5-4 and TRBJ2-2, the complete variable domain reads ETGVTQSPTHLIKTRGQQVTLRCSSQSGHNTVSWYQQALGQGPQFIFQYYREEENGRGNFPPRFSGLQFPNYSSELNVNALELDDSALYLCASSLDRTNTGELFFGEGSRLTVL.

The J gene is TRBJ1-1, the V gene TRBV21-1. TRBV21-1 is a pseudogene segment. The CDR3 sequence is 9 residues long. The CDR3 loop is CASSKGAFF. For the CDR3, the DNA is TGTGCCAGCAGCAAAGGAGCTTTCTTT.

J is TRBJ2-7 and V is TRBV7-2; TRBD2 matches at 7 bases. The CDR3 is made up of 16 amino acids. Germline CDR1 SGHTA, CDR2 FQGNSA. Unmatched junction bases numbered 10, after V lost 2 bases and J lost 3 bases. The CDR3 sequence: CASSLSAGPVIYEQYF. In nucleotides, the CDR3 is TGTGCCAGCAGCTTATCAGCGGGGCCCGTTATCTACGAGCAGTACTTC.

The chain uses TRBV4-3 and TRBJ2-2; 11 bases agree with TRBD2. The V segment lost 2 bases and the J segment 4 bases; nucleotides outside the gene matches: 9. Germline values: CDR1 LGHNA, CDR2 YSLEER. The CDR3 covers 18 residues. The CDR3 bases are TGCGCCAGCAGCCAATCCTCCCTAGCGGGAGGAAGCACCGGGGAGCTGTTTTTT. This encodes CASSQSSLAGGSTGELFF.

The rearrangement links TRBV7-2 to TRBJ2-3; either TRBD1 or TRBD2 may fit D (5 bases each). V lost 5 bases to trimming and J lost 4 bases, with 16 bases between them. This CDR3 region has 15 residues. CDR1 is SGHTA, CDR2 FQGNSA, per germline. In DNA, the CDR3 is TGTGCCAGCAGCACACCGGGACGGTACCCAGATACGCAGTATTTT. This encodes CASSTPGRYPDTQYF. Supplemented by reference TRBV7-2 and TRBJ2-3, the full variable domain reads GAGVSQSPSNKVTEKGKDVELRCDPISGHTALYWYRQSLGQGLEFLIYFQGNSAPDKSGLPSDRFSAERTGGSVSTLTIQRTQQEDSAVYLCASSTPGRYPDTQYFGPGTRLTVL.

Concerning this clone itself: The same CDR3 also results from other DNA sequences found in this sample. The V and J genes are TRBV4-1 and TRBJ2-3; no firm D call. Per germline, CDR1 MGHRA and CDR2 YSYEKL. The V end was cut by 1 base, the J end by 2 bases, with 7 bases between. This CDR3 spans 14 amino acids. CDR3 residues: CASSQVLTTDTQYF. The CDR3 nucleotides are TGCGCCAGCAGCCAAGTTCTTACCACAGATACGCAGTATTTT.

This rearrangement joins TRBV18 to TRBJ2-1; 10 bases line up with TRBD2. The length of the CDR3 is 15 residues. The V and J ends lost 3 bases and 8 bases, in that order; junction bases with no gene match: 7. Germline V gives CDR1 KGHSH, CDR2 LQKENI. The CDR3 DNA sequence: TGTGCCAGCTCACCCCGAGCGGGAGGGCCCGATGAGCAGTTCTTC. Amino acids: CASSPRAGGPDEQFF.

This clone has only one observation. The rearrangement links TRBV27 to TRBJ1-5; no clear D gene. This CDR3 has 16 residues. V lost 3 bases to trimming and J lost 2 bases, with 14 bases between them. Per germline, CDR1 MNHEY and CDR2 SMNVEV (reference sequence). DNA of the CDR3: TGTGCCAGCAGTTTCAACACTCCTGTGGGCAATCAGCCCCAGCATTTT. This translates into CASSFNTPVGNQPQHF.

The rearrangement joins TRBV10-3 to TRBJ2-5; no reliable D call. CDR3 length equals 14 residues. Germline CDR1 ENHRY, CDR2 SYGVKD. Trimming took off 0 bases at V and 8 bases at J, with 13 bases between the two ends. DNA for the CDR3: TGTGCCATCAGTGAGTCGAGTGGCTCCATAACCCAGTACTTC. It specifies CAISESSGSITQYF.

This clone appeared a few times. The V gene is TRBV27, the J gene TRBJ1-1; a possible D gene is TRBD1 (5 bases). The CDR3 totals 13 residues. Germline loops: CDR1 MNHEY, CDR2 SMNVEV (reference sequence). V was shortened by 6 bases and J by 1 base, with 9 bases between the two germline ends. The CDR3 DNA reads as TGTGCCAGCAGGGGGACGGAGAACACTGAAGCTTTCTTT. It specifies CASRGTENTEAFF.

This chain uses TRBV10-3 with TRBJ2-3, with TRBD2 matching 8 bases. V shed 7 bases and J 1 base; nucleotides not matched to a gene: 7. This CDR3 spans 15 amino acids. The germline CDR1 and CDR2 sequences are ENHRY and SYGVKD. As DNA, the CDR3 is TGTGCCATCAATGGCGGGGGACTAGGCACAGATACGCAGTATTTT. It encodes CAINGGGLGTDTQYF.

The chain carries TRBV5-1 and TRBJ2-6; D possibly corresponds to TRBD1 (6 bases). Trimming cost V 4 bases and J 1 base, with 9 bases left between them. Per the germline V gene, CDR1 is SGHRS and CDR2 is YFSETQ. CDR3 length: 15 amino acids. The CDR3 DNA is TGCGCCAGCAGCCAGGGACATTCTGGGGCCAACGTCCTGACTTTC. This codes for CASSQGHSGANVLTF.

As concerns this clone: The same CDR3 also results from other DNA sequences found in this sample. This chain uses TRBV18 with TRBJ2-7; D unclear. CDR1 is KGHSH, CDR2 LQKENI, per germline. V gave up 6 bases and J gave up 1 base, with 13 bases separating them. CDR3 size: 14 residues. Here the CDR3 reads CASSPAGRSYEQYF. The CDR3, as DNA: TGTGCCAGCTCCCCCGCAGGAAGGTCCTACGAGCAGTACTTC.

This clone was picked up one time. V is TRBV25-1 and J is TRBJ2-7; 10 bases match TRBD1. The CDR3 loop spans 15 amino acids. Germline trimming cut 7 bases from V and 2 bases from J; bases unmatched to any gene: 8. The germline V gene has CDR1 MGHDK and CDR2 SYGVNS. The CDR3 sequence: CASKGTGTGAYEQYF. CDR3 DNA sequence: TGTGCCAGCAAGGGGACCGGGACAGGGGCCTACGAGCAGTACTTC.

This chain connects TRBV7-2 to TRBJ1-1; D might be TRBD1 (6 bases). This CDR3 is built from 14 residues. Germline CDR1 reads SGHTA; CDR2 reads FQGNSA. Between the trimmed V and J ends, which lost 5 bases and 1 base, there was a span of 11 bases. The CDR3 coding sequence is TGTGCCAGCAGCATGGGACAAGCGAACACTGAAGCTTTCTTT. Translated, it gives CASSMGQANTEAFF.